The 11 T cell receptor beta chains presented below share a single source sample, sequenced in a study of OX40 agonist ivuxolimab in advanced cancers. Generated by immunoSEQ multiplex PCR, the TCRdb table keeps only in-frame clones and is missing some. Of around 84,000 clones in the sample, 80% to 95% are singletons; the top ten hold around 0.53%. This specimen was CD4+ or CD8+ T cells sorted from blood, taken in a trial of the OX40 agonist ivuxolimab. These receptors were taken from an adult with an advanced solid tumor such as melanoma, head and neck, liver or kidney cancer.

This rearrangement joins TRBV19 to TRBJ2-4; D may be TRBD2 (6 bases). Germline V gives CDR1 LNHDA, CDR2 SQIVND (reference sequence). The CDR3 length is 17 residues. V lost 8 bases and J lost 1, with 21 bases in between. CDR3 in amino acids: CASRDLSFLAAKNIQYF. The CDR3 DNA is TGTGCCAGTCGGGACTTATCCTTCCTGGCGGCCAAAAACATTCAGTACTTC.

The chain uses TRBV11-3 and TRBJ2-5; TRBD1 agrees at 9 bases. The V gene end was trimmed by 5 bases and the J gene end by 5 bases; junction bases not matched to a gene: 9. The V gene's germline CDR1 is SGHNT and CDR2 YENEEA. This CDR3 is built from 15 residues. The CDR3 loop is CASSRGQGSLETQYF. CDR3 bases: TGTGCCAGCAGCCGAGGACAGGGGTCCTTGGAGACCCAGTACTTC.

The chain is built from TRBV7-2 and TRBJ2-1, with TRBD2 identical over 7 bases. The length of the CDR3 is 13 residues. V dropped 2 bases and J dropped 9; count of bases not matched to a gene: 4. Germline CDR1 reads SGHTA; CDR2 reads FQGNSA. DNA for the CDR3: TGTGCCAGCAGCTTATGGCGGGAGCCTGAGCAGTTCTTC. Encoded protein: CASSLWREPEQFF.

This chain links TRBV30 with TRBJ2-1, with 8 nucleotides matching TRBD2. V lost 5 bases to trimming and J lost 8 bases; unmatched junction nucleotides: 11. This CDR3 spans 14 amino acids. Germline loops: CDR1 GTSNPN, CDR2 SVGIG (reference sequence). As DNA, the CDR3 is TGTGCCTGGGCCCTCGGGACTAGTATAGATGAGCAGTTCTTC. Its translation: CAWALGTSIDEQFF.

The table lists this clone with a few counts. The CDR3 DNA reads as TGTGCCAGCAGAGCGGGAGGACCCTACGAGCAGTACTTC. Residues: CASRAGGPYEQYF. V is TRBV28 and J is TRBJ2-7; 9 nucleotides match TRBD2. The CDR3 is made up of 13 amino acids. Germline trimming cut 6 bases from V and 2 bases from J; bases unmatched to any gene: 2. Germline V lookup: CDR1 MDHEN, CDR2 SYDVKM.

The V gene is TRBV9, the J gene TRBJ2-1; TRBD2 aligns across 14 bases. V was clipped by 0 bases and J by 3 bases; unmatched bases: 11. CDR1 is SGDLS and CDR2 is YYNGEE in the germline V gene. The length of the CDR3 is 20 residues. The CDR3 reads CASSVEGRLAGGHSYNEQFF. The CDR3 DNA follows: TGTGCCAGCAGCGTAGAGGGGCGACTAGCGGGAGGGCATAGCTACAATGAGCAGTTCTTC.

The chain uses TRBV6-1 and TRBJ1-2; 10 bases align to TRBD1. V gave up 7 bases and J gave up 9 bases; unmatched junction bases: 11. Germline assignment: CDR1 MNHNS and CDR2 SASEGT. CDR3 length equals 14 residues. The CDR3 DNA sequence: TGTGCCAGCATTTTTTTACCGGGACAGGGGAGCTACACCTTC. Translated, it gives CASIFLPGQGSYTF.

V gene TRBV7-2 combines with J gene TRBJ2-3, with D tentatively TRBD1 (5 bases). The CDR3 has 14 amino acids. Between the trimmed V and J ends, which lost 5 bases and 3 bases, there was a span of 12 bases. Germline values: CDR1 SGHTA, CDR2 FQGNSA. The chain's CDR3 is CASSVQGGTDTQYF. The CDR3 DNA reads TGTGCCAGCAGCGTTCAGGGTGGTACAGATACGCAGTATTTT.

The V call is TRBV9, the J call TRBJ2-7, with 10 nucleotides matching TRBD2. V trimming: 0 bases; J trimming: 0 bases; junction bases outside the gene matches: 6. The CDR3 has 17 amino acids. Germline CDR1 and CDR2: SGDLS and YYNGEE. CDR3 DNA: TGTGCCAGCAGCGTAGGAGCGGGAGGGATAAGCTCCTACGAGCAGTACTTC. It specifies CASSVGAGGISSYEQYF.

The chain joins TRBV10-3 to TRBJ1-1; no definite D call. CDR1 and CDR2 (germline): ENHRY, SYGVKD. Trimming pared 0 bases from V and 6 bases from J, leaving 14 bases between. This CDR3 contains 15 residues. The CDR3 sequence is CAISESPQTEAEAFF. CDR3 coding DNA: TGTGCCATCAGTGAGTCCCCGCAGACGGAAGCTGAAGCTTTCTTT.

This chain connects TRBV7-2 to TRBJ2-7; 9 nucleotides line up with TRBD2. CDR1 is SGHTA, CDR2 FQGNSA, per germline. The CDR3 contains 14 residues. V was pared by 1 base and J by 5 bases, with 3 bases of the junction left unmatched. CDR3: CASSLGASGNEQYF. DNA for the CDR3: TGTGCCAGCAGCTTAGGGGCTAGCGGGAACGAGCAGTACTTC.